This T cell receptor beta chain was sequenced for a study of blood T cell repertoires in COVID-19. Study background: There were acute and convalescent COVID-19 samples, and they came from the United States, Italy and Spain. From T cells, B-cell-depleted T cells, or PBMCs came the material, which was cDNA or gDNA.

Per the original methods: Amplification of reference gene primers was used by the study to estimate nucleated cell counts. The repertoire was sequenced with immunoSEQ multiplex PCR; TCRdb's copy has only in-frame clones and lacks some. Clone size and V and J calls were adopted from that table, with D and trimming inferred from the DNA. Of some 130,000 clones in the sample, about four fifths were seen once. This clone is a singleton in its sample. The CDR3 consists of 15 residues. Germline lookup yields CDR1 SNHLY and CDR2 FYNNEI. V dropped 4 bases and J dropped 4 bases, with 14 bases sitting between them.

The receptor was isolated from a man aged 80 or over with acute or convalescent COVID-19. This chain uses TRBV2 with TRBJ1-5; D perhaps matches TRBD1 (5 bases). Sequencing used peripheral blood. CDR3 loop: CASSVEGRVNQPQHF. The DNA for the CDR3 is TGTGCCAGCAGTGTGGAGGGCAGGGTTAATCAGCCCCAGCATTTT.